This T cell receptor beta chain was profiled in a study of post-analysis software for immune sequencing data. Study-level information: In terms of disease course, relapsing-remitting, secondary progressive and progressive-relapsing multiple sclerosis were included. Study-wide points: Patients with multiple sclerosis recorded significantly lower normalized Chao1 diversity than controls, the study found. F measure clustering grouped samples strongly by preparation batch. Roughly 5 TRBV segments, TRBV5-6, TRBV5-1 and TRBV20-1 among them, were found more frequent in patients than controls.

V gave up 3 bases and J gave up 4 bases, with 18 bases separating them. The length of the CDR3 is 17 residues. Germline lookup yields CDR1 SGHTA and CDR2 FQGNSA. The sample holds a few counts of this clonotype. As yet, its antigen is unknown. Each TCR beta cDNA library carried unique molecular identifiers. TCRdb used MiXCR to reprocess the PCR reads, holding one entry per CDR3 protein. The repertoire holds 380,000 or so distinct CDR3 sequences, approximately 38% seen once, with 13% in the top ten. The chain has TRBV7-2 and TRBJ2-2; D assignment may be TRBD1 or TRBD2 (6 bases each). This TCR came from a girl under 18 with multiple sclerosis. Sequences were obtained from blood. In nucleotides, the CDR3 is TGTGCCAGCAGCTTCAGATGGGGGGCGCCGAGCACCGGGGAGCTGTTTTTT. As protein: CASSFRWGAPSTGELFF.